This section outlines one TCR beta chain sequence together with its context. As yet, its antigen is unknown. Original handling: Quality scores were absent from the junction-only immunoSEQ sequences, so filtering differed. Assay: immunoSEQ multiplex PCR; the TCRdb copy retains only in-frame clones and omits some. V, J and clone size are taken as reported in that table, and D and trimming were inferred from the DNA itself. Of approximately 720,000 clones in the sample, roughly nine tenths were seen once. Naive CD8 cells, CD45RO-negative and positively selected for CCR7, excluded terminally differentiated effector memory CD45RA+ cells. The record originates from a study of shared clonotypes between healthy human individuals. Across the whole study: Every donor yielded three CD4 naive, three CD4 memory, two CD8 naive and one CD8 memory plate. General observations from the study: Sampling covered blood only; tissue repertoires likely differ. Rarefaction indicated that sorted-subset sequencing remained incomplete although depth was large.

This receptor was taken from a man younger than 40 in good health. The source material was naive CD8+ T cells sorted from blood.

The CDR3 is CASSLNFKGGRDQETQYF. The CDR3 nucleotides read TGTGCCAGCAGCTTAAATTTTAAAGGGGGCAGGGACCAAGAGACCCAGTACTTC. This chain connects TRBV7-9 to TRBJ2-5, with 7 bases aligning to TRBD1. V lost 2 bases, J lost 0 bases, and 12 bases stayed unmatched. Germline V gives CDR1 SEHNR, CDR2 FQNEAQ (reference sequence). CDR3 size: 18 residues.